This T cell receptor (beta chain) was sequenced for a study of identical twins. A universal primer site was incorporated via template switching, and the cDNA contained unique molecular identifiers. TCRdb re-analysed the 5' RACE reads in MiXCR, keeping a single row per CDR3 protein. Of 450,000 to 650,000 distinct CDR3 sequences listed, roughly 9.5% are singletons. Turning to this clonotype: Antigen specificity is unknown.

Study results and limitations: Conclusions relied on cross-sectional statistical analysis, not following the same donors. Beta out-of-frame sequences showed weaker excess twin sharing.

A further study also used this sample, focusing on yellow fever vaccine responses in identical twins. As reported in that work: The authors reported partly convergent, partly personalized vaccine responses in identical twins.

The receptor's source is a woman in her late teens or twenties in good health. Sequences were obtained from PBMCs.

CDR3 nucleotide sequence: TGTGCCAGCAGCCCACCCGGACAGGGTTCTGGAAACACCATATATTTT. Amino acid sequence: CASSPPGQGSGNTIYF. V and J are TRBV7-9 and TRBJ1-3, with 8 bases matching TRBD1. V dropped 5 bases and J dropped 1; count of bases not matched to a gene: 7. This CDR3 spans 16 amino acids. CDR1 is SEHNR and CDR2 is FQNEAQ in the germline V gene (reference sequence).